This is a list of T cell receptor beta chains from one sample in a study of cytomegalovirus exposure and HLA in healthy donors. Clones were sequenced by immunoSEQ multiplex PCR, and TCRdb holds only the in-frame ones, with some missing. Of around 150,000 clones in the sample, around nine tenths were seen once. Sequencing was carried out using PBMCs. These receptors all come from a woman aged 30 to 39 in good health and CMV-seronegative. Each CDR3 is given with its conserved first and last residue. The D gene is left open where the match is weak. A row's size may be missing; if present it is once, few, many or a size class.

J gene	clone size	V gene	D gene	CDR3 DNA	CDR3 protein
TRBJ2-2	.	TRBV28	TRBD2	TGTGCCAGTATGGGGAGGGTGACCGGGGAGCTGTTTTTT	CASMGRVTGELFF
TRBJ2-3	.	TRBV4-3	.	TGCGCCAGCAGCCAAGAATCAAGCACAGATACGCAGTATTTT	CASSQESSTDTQYF
TRBJ1-2	.	TRBV19	TRBD1	TGTGCCAGTAGTATGGCGCTGGCCAGGGGGAATTATGGCTACACCTTC	CASSMALARGNYGYTF
TRBJ2-2	.	TRBV19	.	TGTGCCAGTAGTATTAGCTTAGGAGGAGGCGGGGAGCTGTTTTTT	CASSISLGGGGELFF
TRBJ1-1	once	TRBV6-5	.	TGTGCCAGCAGGCAAGACAGAAACACTGAAGCTTTCTTT	CASRQDRNTEAFF
TRBJ2-5	.	TRBV7-6	TRBD2	TGTGCCAGCAGCTTAGTGATAGCGGGAGCCCAAGAGACCCAGTACTTC	CASSLVIAGAQETQYF
TRBJ2-2	.	TRBV30	TRBD1	TGTGCCCAGCGGGGACAGGGGAACACCGGGGAGCTGTTTTTT	CAQRGQGNTGELFF
TRBJ2-5	.	TRBV28	TRBD2	TGTGCCAGCAGTCCGCGGCGGGAGGGGCCAGGGGAGACCCAGTACTTC	CASSPRREGPGETQYF
TRBJ2-5	.	TRBV7-9	.	TGTGCCAGCAGCTCCTTTTCGGCCGGGTATATAGAGACCCAGTACTTC	CASSSFSAGYIETQYF
TRBJ2-6	few	TRBV7-3	.	TGTGCCAGCAGCTCATTGACGGGCTCTGGGGCCAACGTCCTGACTTTC	CASSSLTGSGANVLTF
TRBJ2-5	.	TRBV4-1	TRBD2	TGCGCCAGCAGCCAAGCGGGACTAGCGGGAGCTAGTTATGGTGAGCAGTACTTC	CASSQAGLAGASYGEQYF
TRBJ1-4	.	TRBV5-6	TRBD1	TGTGCCAGCAGCCTACCCCGGGACAGGGGCGCTGGGGAAAAACTGTTTTTT	CASSLPRDRGAGEKLFF
TRBJ2-7	.	TRBV28	TRBD1	TGTGCCAGCAGTTCTGGACAGGGCGACGAGCAGTACTTC	CASSSGQGDEQYF
TRBJ2-2	.	TRBV7-3	TRBD1	TGTGCCAGCAGCCTCGGGACAGCGAACACCGGGGAGCTGTTTTTT	CASSLGTANTGELFF
TRBJ1-3	.	TRBV5-1	.	TGCGCCAGCAGCTCCACAGGGAGCCCCTCTGGAAACACCATATATTTT	CASSSTGSPSGNTIYF
TRBJ2-3	.	TRBV10-3	.	TGTGCCATCAGGGCGGCTAGCACAGATACGCAGTATTTT	CAIRAASTDTQYF
TRBJ1-4	.	TRBV7-8	TRBD1	TGTGCCAGCAGCACGGACAGGGGAAGTGAAAAACTGTTTTTT	CASSTDRGSEKLFF
TRBJ1-2	.	TRBV29-1	.	TGCAGCGTTCTCCCCACACTAAACTATGGCTACACCTTC	CSVLPTLNYGYTF
TRBJ1-2	.	TRBV28	.	TGTGCCAGCAGTTCACTTTTAGAACTCGACGGGACTCGTGGCTACACCTTC	CASSSLLELDGTRGYTF
TRBJ2-1	once	TRBV28	.	TGTGCCAGCAGCCGTAGAACCTACAATGAGCAGTTCTTC	CASSRRTYNEQFF
TRBJ2-7	.	TRBV30	.	TGTGCCTGGAGCAGCGGGTACGAGCAGTACTTC	CAWSSGYEQYF
TRBJ1-2	.	TRBV29-1	TRBD1	TGCAGCGTTGATACGGGACAGGGTACCTATGGCTACACCTTC	CSVDTGQGTYGYTF
TRBJ2-3	.	TRBV15	TRBD2	TGTGCCACCAGCAGAGTCTCGGGAGGGGCAGATACGCAGTATTTT	CATSRVSGGADTQYF
TRBJ2-7	.	TRBV11-2	.	TGTGCCAGCAGCTTAGTCGGGGTTTTAAACTACGAGCAGTACTTC	CASSLVGVLNYEQYF
TRBJ1-1	.	TRBV6-5	.	TGTGCCAGCAGTTATTTACGAGGGTCGGTCACTGAAGCTTTCTTT	CASSYLRGSVTEAFF
TRBJ1-5	.	TRBV19	.	TGTGCCAGTCGGGTTGGGGAGCAGCCCCAGCATTTT	CASRVGEQPQHF
TRBJ2-1	.	TRBV6-5	.	TGTGCCAGCAGTCAAGGAGGGGATGAGCAGTTCTTC	CASSQGGDEQFF
TRBJ2-2	.	TRBV5-8	.	TGTGCCAGCCAGACCCGGGGTACCGGGGAGCTGTTTTTT	CASQTRGTGELFF
TRBJ1-5	.	TRBV10-1	.	TGCGCCAGCAGACCTTCAGGGGAAGTGGGCCAGCCCCAGCATTTT	CASRPSGEVGQPQHF
TRBJ1-3	.	TRBV7-2	TRBD1	TGTGCCAGCAGCTACCAGGGGGCGGGTGGAAACACCATATATTTT	CASSYQGAGGNTIYF
TRBJ1-2	.	TRBV2	TRBD1	TGTGCCAGCAGTGGGCAGGGGGATGGTGGCTACACCTTC	CASSGQGDGGYTF
TRBJ2-5	.	TRBV11-2	TRBD2	TGTGCCAGCAGTCCCGAAGCGGGGGGCAGAGAGACCCAGTACTTC	CASSPEAGGRETQYF
TRBJ1-6	once	TRBV5-6	TRBD1	TGTGCCAGCACCCTCCTGTCCAGGGGGCGGAATTCACCCCTCCACTTT	CASTLLSRGRNSPLHF
TRBJ2-5	.	TRBV4-1	TRBD2	TGCGCCAGCAGAAAGCGGGGAACTCCCCAAGAGACCCAGTACTTC	CASRKRGTPQETQYF
TRBJ1-6	.	TRBV5-6	.	TGTGCCAGCAGCTTGGAAGCAGGGTCCCACTATAATTCACCCCTCCACTTT	CASSLEAGSHYNSPLHF
TRBJ2-1	.	TRBV30	.	TGTGCCTGGAGTGTATATGGCGGCTCCTACAATGAGCAGTTCTTC	CAWSVYGGSYNEQFF